The 25 T cell receptor beta chains in this list originate from one sample, sequenced in a study of blood T cell repertoires in COVID-19. TCRdb's copy holds only in-frame clones and misses some; the assay was immunoSEQ multiplex PCR. The profile shows around 260,000 clones, 75% to 90% of them singletons. Input material: PBMCs or T cells enriched from blood (not recorded which). The receptors were gathered from a woman in her twenties or thirties who had recovered from COVID-19.

The CDR3 DNA follows: TGTGCCAGCAGCTTAGACCCGGGGAGCTATGGCTACACCTTC. Its translation is CASSLDPGSYGYTF. This chain connects TRBV7-2 to TRBJ1-2; D unresolved. The germline V gene has CDR1 SGHTA and CDR2 FQGNSA. CDR3 length equals 14 residues. V dropped 1 base and J dropped 4 bases, with 10 bases sitting between them.

V is TRBV11-2 and J is TRBJ2-6; 7 nucleotides align to TRBD1. The CDR3 loop spans 16 amino acids. Trimming cost V 1 base and J 2 bases; bases outside gene matches: 2. Germline CDR1 reads SGHAT; CDR2 reads FQNNGV. DNA for the CDR3: TGTGCCAGCAGCTTAGCCCAGGGGGCTGGGGCCAACGTCCTGACTTTC. Residues: CASSLAQGAGANVLTF.

This sequence joins TRBV28 and TRBJ1-1; 7 nucleotides agree with TRBD1. Germline V lookup: CDR1 MDHEN, CDR2 SYDVKM. The CDR3 runs to 14 residues. After removal of 6 bases from V and 4 bases from J, the junction contained 8 bases not matched to a gene. This chain's CDR3 is CASRQGTVSTEAFF. The DNA for the CDR3 is TGTGCCAGCAGACAGGGGACAGTGAGCACTGAAGCTTTCTTT.

This rearrangement joins TRBV25-1 to TRBJ1-1, with 11 nucleotides matching TRBD1. The CDR3 is 13 amino acids. The germline V gene encodes CDR1 MGHDK and CDR2 SYGVNS. Trimming cost V 6 bases and J 3 bases; bases outside gene matches: 0. The CDR3: CASRDRGHTEAFF. DNA for the CDR3: TGTGCCAGCAGGGACAGGGGGCACACTGAAGCTTTCTTT.

This clone was seen only a few times. V gene TRBV15 combines with J gene TRBJ2-3, with 7 bases matching TRBD2. Germline lookup yields CDR1 LNHNV and CDR2 YYDKDF (reference sequence). The CDR3 runs to 14 residues. The J segment lost 2 bases and the V segment lost 7 bases, leaving 6 bases of the junction unmatched. The CDR3 sequence is CATKGGPLTDTQYF. Here the CDR3 DNA reads TGTGCCACCAAGGGAGGGCCCCTCACAGATACGCAGTATTTT.

The chain recombines TRBV9 with TRBJ2-3; D is possibly TRBD2 (5 bases). Looked up from germline, CDR1 is SGDLS and CDR2 is YYNGEE. The V end lost 4 bases, the J end lost 2 bases, and 14 bases lay between the germline ends. The CDR3 spans 15 residues. The CDR3 DNA reads as TGTGCCAGCAGCCCAGGACTGGGGTACACAGATACGCAGTATTTT. It is translated as CASSPGLGYTDTQYF. The whole variable domain, filled in from reference TRBV9 and TRBJ2-3, reads DSGVTQTPKHLITATGQRVTLRCSPRSGDLSVYWYQQSLDQGLQFLIQYYNGEERAKGNILERFSAQQFPDLHSELNLSSLELGDSALYFCASSPGLGYTDTQYFGPGTRLTVL.

V and J are TRBV14 and TRBJ2-7; D not certain. There are 13 residues in the CDR3. Trimming removed 4 bases from V and 0 bases from J, with 7 bases in between. Germline values: CDR1 SGHDN, CDR2 FVKESK. The chain's CDR3 is CASSPFSSYEQYF. Written as DNA, the CDR3 is TGTGCCAGCAGCCCGTTTAGCTCCTACGAGCAGTACTTC.

The rearrangement uses TRBV27 and TRBJ1-1; 8 nucleotides match TRBD1. V shed 5 bases, J shed 7 bases, and the junction held 15 bases outside the gene matches. The CDR3 loop spans 16 amino acids. From germline, CDR1 is MNHEY and CDR2 SMNVEV (reference sequence). The CDR3, as DNA: TGTGCCAGCAGTCCCGAATCCGGACGGGACAGGCTTGAAGCTTTCTTT. Translation gives CASSPESGRDRLEAFF.

The chain is built from TRBV21-1 and TRBJ2-2; the table names TRBD2, a call not compared with the DNA. TRBV21-1 is marked as a pseudogene. The CDR3 length is 15 residues. CDR3 protein: CASRAPGLYTGELFF. CDR3 nucleotides: TGTGCCAGCAGGGCTCCGGGACTCTACACCGGGGAGCTGTTTTTT.

This chain links TRBV7-2 with TRBJ1-2; 12 positions match TRBD1. Germline V gene lookup returns CDR1 SGHTA and CDR2 FQGNSA. V shed 2 bases, J shed 8 bases, and the junction held 18 bases outside the gene matches. The CDR3 runs 19 residues. The CDR3 DNA sequence: TGTGCCAGCAGCTTAAGGATCGGGACAGGGGGCCTCAAGGGGTCCGGCTACACCTTC. This gives the protein CASSLRIGTGGLKGSGYTF.

The chain couples TRBV27 to TRBJ2-7, with TRBD2 matching over 9 bases. The CDR3 sequence is 15 residues long. Trimming cost V 0 bases and J 4 bases; bases outside gene matches: 4. CDR1 is MNHEY and CDR2 is SMNVEV in the germline V gene (reference sequence). The CDR3 bases are TGTGCCAGCAGTTTATCGTTGGGACTAGCTTACGAGCAGTACTTC. Amino acids: CASSLSLGLAYEQYF.

The genes are TRBV2 and TRBJ2-7, with 9 positions matching TRBD2. The CDR3 runs 14 residues. The germline V gene has CDR1 SNHLY and CDR2 FYNNEI. With 6 bases clipped from V and 2 bases from J, the junction kept 5 bases outside the gene matches. DNA of the CDR3: TGTGCCAGCAGGCGACTAGCGGACCCCTACGAGCAGTACTTC. It encodes CASRRLADPYEQYF. Full variable domain (missing parts from reference TRBV2 and TRBJ2-7): EPEVTQTPSHQVTQMGQEVILRCVPISNHLYFYWYRQILGQKVEFLVSFYNNEISEKSEIFDDQFSVERPDGSNFTLKIRSTKLEDSAMYFCASRRLADPYEQYFGPGTRLTVT.

This sequence joins TRBV19 and TRBJ1-5; TRBD1 aligns across 8 bases. The length of the CDR3 is 15 residues. Germline V gives CDR1 LNHDA, CDR2 SQIVND (reference sequence). V lost 10 bases and J lost 0; bases outside the gene matches: 8. The CDR3 coding sequence is TGTGCCATCCAGGACAGGGTAAATAGCAATCAGCCCCAGCATTTT. It specifies CAIQDRVNSNQPQHF.

The chain couples TRBV19 to TRBJ2-7; TRBD1 aligns across 10 bases. The V segment lost 7 bases and the J segment 0 bases; nucleotides outside the gene matches: 6. The CDR3 extends over 15 amino acids. Germline V lookup: CDR1 LNHDA, CDR2 SQIVND (reference sequence). The CDR3 loop reads CASKWGTGVSYEQYF. CDR3 coding DNA: TGTGCCAGTAAGTGGGGGACAGGGGTCTCCTACGAGCAGTACTTC.

In its sample, this clone was seen a few times. The chain couples TRBV5-5 to TRBJ2-3; D is uncertain. Per the germline V gene, CDR1 is SGHKS and CDR2 is YYEKEE (reference sequence). The CDR3 sequence is 15 residues long. V was pared by 2 bases and J by 2 bases, with 12 bases between. The CDR3 nucleotides are TGTGCCAGCAGCTTTCGAGTTGGTGTCACAGATACGCAGTATTTT. It yields the protein CASSFRVGVTDTQYF.

The V and J genes are TRBV5-1 and TRBJ2-3; 10 nucleotides align to TRBD2. V shed 4 bases and J 0 bases; nucleotides not matched to a gene: 5. This CDR3 is 16 amino acids long. Germline V lookup: CDR1 SGHRS, CDR2 YFSETQ. The CDR3 sequence is CASSALLAGSTDTQYF. In DNA form, the CDR3 reads TGCGCCAGCAGCGCACTACTAGCGGGGAGCACAGATACGCAGTATTTT.

This clone was seen a handful of times. V usage is TRBV9 and J usage is TRBJ2-2, with 8 positions matching TRBD1. Germline V gene data show CDR1 as SGDLS and CDR2 as YYNGEE. This CDR3 region has 18 residues. The J segment lost 1 base and the V segment lost 0 bases, leaving 8 bases of the junction unmatched. The CDR3 loop reads CASSVARDRFLNTGELFF. The DNA for the CDR3 is TGTGCCAGCAGCGTAGCTAGGGACAGGTTTTTGAACACCGGGGAGCTGTTTTTT. Looking up the rest from reference TRBV9 and TRBJ2-2 gives the full variable domain: DSGVTQTPKHLITATGQRVTLRCSPRSGDLSVYWYQQSLDQGLQFLIQYYNGEERAKGNILERFSAQQFPDLHSELNLSSLELGDSALYFCASSVARDRFLNTGELFFGEGSRLTVL.

CDR3 protein: CASSGPPNSPLHF. CDR3 DNA sequence: TGTGCCAGCAGTGGGCCTCCGAATTCACCCCTCCACTTT. The V and J genes are TRBV2 and TRBJ1-6, with no clear D. Germline CDR1 is SNHLY and CDR2 is FYNNEI. V dropped 4 bases and J dropped 7 bases, with 8 bases sitting between them. The CDR3 consists of 13 residues. The full variable domain, completed using reference TRBV2 and TRBJ1-6, is EPEVTQTPSHQVTQMGQEVILRCVPISNHLYFYWYRQILGQKVEFLVSFYNNEISEKSEIFDDQFSVERPDGSNFTLKIRSTKLEDSAMYFCASSGPPNSPLHFGNGTRLTVT.

V and J are TRBV30 and TRBJ2-1; 9 bases line up with TRBD2. This CDR3 has 15 amino acids. V gave up 0 bases and J gave up 9 bases; unmatched junction bases: 9. Per the germline V gene, CDR1 is GTSNPN and CDR2 is SVGIG (reference sequence). Here the CDR3 reads CAWSVRGTSLGEQFF. DNA for the CDR3: TGTGCCTGGAGTGTACGGGGGACTAGCCTGGGTGAGCAGTTCTTC.

The chain carries TRBV19 and TRBJ1-2; D is ambiguous. In germline, CDR1 is LNHDA, CDR2 SQIVND (reference sequence). This CDR3 spans 15 amino acids. V was trimmed by 3 bases and J by 5 bases, leaving 16 bases between them. CDR3: CASSINPSSGYGYTF. The CDR3 region has the DNA TGTGCCAGTAGTATCAATCCCTCCTCGGGGTATGGCTACACCTTC.

The rearrangement links TRBV28 to TRBJ2-7, with D uncertain. From germline, CDR1 is MDHEN and CDR2 SYDVKM. Trimming stripped 5 bases from V and 4 bases from J, with 6 bases between. The length of the CDR3 is 11 residues. DNA for the CDR3: TGTGCCAGCAGTCTGGAGTACGAGCAGTACTTC. Its translation: CASSLEYEQYF.

The rearrangement links TRBV28 to TRBJ2-7, with no clear D. The CDR3 extends over 13 amino acids. The V and J ends lost 6 bases and 3 bases respectively, with 12 bases between them. Looked up from germline, CDR1 is MDHEN and CDR2 is SYDVKM. Here the CDR3 reads CASSLVQGYEQYF. CDR3 bases: TGTGCCAGCAGCCTAGTACAAGGCTACGAGCAGTACTTC.

This sequence joins TRBV11-2 and TRBJ2-7; 7 bases align to TRBD1. The J segment lost 0 bases and the V segment lost 3 bases, leaving 8 bases of the junction unmatched. CDR1 SGHAT and CDR2 FQNNGV come from the germline V gene. The CDR3 spans 16 residues. Here the CDR3 reads CASSFLAGTDSYEQYF. DNA of the CDR3: TGTGCCAGCAGCTTCCTAGCCGGGACAGACTCCTACGAGCAGTACTTC.

The V and J genes are TRBV2 and TRBJ2-1; D remains unclear. Germline-derived CDR1 and CDR2 are SNHLY and FYNNEI. Deletions cut 2 bases from V and 9 bases from J, with 14 bases between. This CDR3 spans 14 amino acids. CDR3 DNA sequence: TGTGCCAGCAGTGAAAGTACCGTACACAGTGAGCAGTTCTTC. Translated: CASSESTVHSEQFF.

The V call is TRBV9, the J call TRBJ1-3, with a possible D match to TRBD1 (6 bases). V lost 0 bases and J lost 0, with 10 bases in between. CDR1 SGDLS and CDR2 YYNGEE come from the germline V gene. The CDR3 has 16 amino acids. In DNA form, the CDR3 reads TGTGCCAGCAGCGTAGCTGGACAGTACTCTGGAAACACCATATATTTT. This encodes CASSVAGQYSGNTIYF.